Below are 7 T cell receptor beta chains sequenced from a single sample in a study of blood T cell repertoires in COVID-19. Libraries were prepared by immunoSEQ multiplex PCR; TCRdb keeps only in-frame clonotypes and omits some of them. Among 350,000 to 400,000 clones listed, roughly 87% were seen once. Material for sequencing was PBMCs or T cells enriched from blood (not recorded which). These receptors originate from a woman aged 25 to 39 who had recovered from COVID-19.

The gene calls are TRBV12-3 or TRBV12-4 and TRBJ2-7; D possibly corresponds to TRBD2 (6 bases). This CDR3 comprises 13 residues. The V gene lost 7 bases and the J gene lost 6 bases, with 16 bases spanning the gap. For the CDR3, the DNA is TGTGCCAGCACTCATCGGGGGTTCGGCGAGCAGTACTTC. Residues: CASTHRGFGEQYF.

CDR3 DNA sequence: TGTGCCAGCTGGGGGGCGGGGGAAGGCAATCAGCCCCAGCATTTT. Translation: CASWGAGEGNQPQHF. The chain carries TRBV27 and TRBJ1-5; TRBD1 is a possible D gene (6 bases). There are 15 residues in the CDR3. Germline assignment: CDR1 MNHEY and CDR2 SMNVEV (reference sequence). The V end was cut by 8 bases, the J end by 2 bases, with 16 bases between.

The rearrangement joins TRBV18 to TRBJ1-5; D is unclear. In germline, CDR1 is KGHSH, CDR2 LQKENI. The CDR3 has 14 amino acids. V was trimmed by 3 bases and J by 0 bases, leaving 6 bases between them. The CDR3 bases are TGTGCCAGCTCACCGAACTATAGCAATCAGCCCCAGCATTTT. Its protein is CASSPNYSNQPQHF. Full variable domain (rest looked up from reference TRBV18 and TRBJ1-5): NAGVMQNPRHLVRRRGQEARLRCSPMKGHSHVYWYRQLPEEGLKFMVYLQKENIIDESGMPKERFSAEFPKEGPSILRIQQVVRGDSAAYFCASSPNYSNQPQHFGDGTRLSIL.

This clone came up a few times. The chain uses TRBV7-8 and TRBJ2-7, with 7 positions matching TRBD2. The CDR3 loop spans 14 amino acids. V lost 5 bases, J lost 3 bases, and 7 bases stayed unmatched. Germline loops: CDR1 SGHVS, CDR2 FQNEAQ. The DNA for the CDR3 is TGTGCCAGCAGCCCTAGCGGCCTAGACTACGAGCAGTACTTC. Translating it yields CASSPSGLDYEQYF. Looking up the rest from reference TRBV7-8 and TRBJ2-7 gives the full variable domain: GAGVSQSPRYKVAKRGQDVALRCDPISGHVSLFWYQQALGQGPEFLTYFQNEAQLDKSGLPSDRFFAERPEGSVSTLKIQRTQQEDSAVYLCASSPSGLDYEQYFGPGTRLTVT.

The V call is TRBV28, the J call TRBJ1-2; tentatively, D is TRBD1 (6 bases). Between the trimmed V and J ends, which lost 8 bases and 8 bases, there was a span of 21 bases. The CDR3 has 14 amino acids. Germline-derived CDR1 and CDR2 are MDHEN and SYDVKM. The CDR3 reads CASAGGGAKGGYTF. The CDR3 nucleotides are TGTGCCAGCGCGGGGGGGGGCGCGAAAGGCGGCTACACCTTC.

The CDR3 loop reads CASSQGQRIMNTEAFF. As DNA, the CDR3 is TGTGCCAGCAGCCAGGGACAGAGGATCATGAACACTGAAGCTTTCTTT. The chain employs TRBV4-2 and TRBJ1-1, with TRBD1 matching over 7 bases. The CDR3 has 16 residues. The ends lost 3 bases at V and 0 bases at J; junction bases unmatched: 7. CDR1 and CDR2 (germline): LGHNA, YNFKEQ.

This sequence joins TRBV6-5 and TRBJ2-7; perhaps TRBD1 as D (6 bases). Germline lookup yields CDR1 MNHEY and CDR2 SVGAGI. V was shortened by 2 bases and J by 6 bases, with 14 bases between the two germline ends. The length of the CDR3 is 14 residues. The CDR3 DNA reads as TGTGCCAGCAGTTACCAAGGCCAGGGGAGCGAGCAGTACTTC. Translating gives CASSYQGQGSEQYF.